What follows are 21 T cell receptor beta chains derived from one specimen sequenced in a study of T-cell memory formation after mild COVID-19. TCRdb independently ran MiXCR on the 5' RACE reads; one entry per CDR3 protein. The table records 350,000 to 400,000 distinct CDR3 sequences, over 20% of them present only once. Sample: PBMCs or a T cell subset sorted from them (not recorded which). The receptors stem from an adult woman who had mild COVID-19 (a few samples of this study predate the infection). Cell type and time point are not known.

This clonotype turned up a few times. The CDR3 nucleotides read TGTGCCAGCAGCTCAGGGTGGTCCTACGAGCAGTACTTC. Amino acids: CASSSGWSYEQYF. V gene TRBV12-3 or TRBV12-4 combines with J gene TRBJ2-7, with D tentatively TRBD1 (5 bases). V lost 6 bases, J lost 1 base, and 10 bases lay in between. The CDR3 runs to 13 residues.

V is TRBV20-1 and J is TRBJ1-1; D remains ambiguous. Between the trimmed V and J ends, which lost 3 bases and 3 bases, there was a span of 5 bases. CDR1 and CDR2 from the germline V gene are DFQATT and SNEGSKA (reference sequence). The CDR3 sequence is 11 residues long. The CDR3 spells CSASEYTEAFF. As DNA, the CDR3 is TGCAGTGCTAGTGAGTACACTGAAGCTTTCTTT.

This clonotype was counted only a few times. The rearrangement links TRBV30 to TRBJ2-1; the match to TRBD2 covers 11 bases. CDR3 length equals 13 residues. V dropped 8 bases and J dropped 10; count of bases not matched to a gene: 10. Germline lookup yields CDR1 GTSNPN and CDR2 SVGIG (reference sequence). CDR3 DNA sequence: TGTGCCGTTCTACTAGCGGGAGATGACGAGCAGTTCTTC. As protein: CAVLLAGDDEQFF.

The gene calls are TRBV19 and TRBJ2-2; D may be TRBD2 (5 bases). The CDR3 spans 13 residues. V was trimmed by 4 bases and J by 9 bases, leaving 12 bases between them. Looked up from germline, CDR1 is LNHDA and CDR2 is SQIVND (reference sequence). The CDR3 region is CASSRVAGRELFF. CDR3 bases: TGTGCCAGTAGTAGGGTGGCGGGCCGGGAGCTGTTTTTT.

This clonotype was detected many times. The V call is TRBV12-3 or TRBV12-4, the J call TRBJ2-3; 7 bases are a match to TRBD1. With 6 bases clipped from V and 6 bases from J, the junction kept 6 bases outside the gene matches. The CDR3 loop spans 13 amino acids. The CDR3 is CASRRQGRDTQYF. For the CDR3, the DNA is TGTGCCAGCAGAAGACAGGGCCGGGATACGCAGTATTTT.

The V and J genes are TRBV29-1 and TRBJ2-5; no firm D call. Germline lookup yields CDR1 SQVTM and CDR2 ANQGSEA. Between the trimmed V and J ends, which lost 4 bases and 1 base, there was a span of 7 bases. The CDR3 extends over 12 amino acids. The CDR3 here is CSVVLLQETQYF. CDR3 nucleotide sequence: TGCAGCGTTGTACTCCTCCAAGAGACCCAGTACTTC.

DNA for the CDR3: TGCAGCGTTGAATTAGGCGGTGCTGGAACCCTCCACTTT. Its protein is CSVELGGAGTLHF. The J gene is TRBJ1-6, the V gene TRBV29-1; unclear D gene. CDR1 and CDR2 from the germline V gene are SQVTM and ANQGSEA. The CDR3 loop spans 13 amino acids. Between the trimmed V and J ends, which lost 2 bases and 14 bases, there was a span of 16 bases.

V is TRBV7-2 and J is TRBJ2-3; D call uncertain. Trimming took 3 bases from V and 6 from J, leaving 19 bases between them. The V gene's germline CDR1 is SGHTA and CDR2 FQGNSA. The CDR3 consists of 16 residues. CDR3 nucleotides: TGTGCCAGCAGCTTCGCTACGACGGTCGGGTCGGATACGCAGTATTTT. Amino acid sequence: CASSFATTVGSDTQYF.

This clonotype was counted ten times or more. The J gene is TRBJ2-4, the V gene TRBV5-6; a weak D match, TRBD1 (6 bases). This CDR3 has 14 residues. CDR1 and CDR2 (germline): SGHDT, YYEEEE. Deletions cut 4 bases from V and 7 bases from J, with 15 bases between. The CDR3 region has the DNA TGTGCCAGCAGCCCCTGGGGGCGAAAGAACATTCAGTACTTC. This codes for CASSPWGRKNIQYF.

This clonotype appeared a few times. V usage is TRBV6-1 and J usage is TRBJ2-7; D is perhaps TRBD1 (6 bases). The germline gives CDR1 MNHNS, CDR2 SASEGT. V was pared by 5 bases and J by 0 bases, with 14 bases between. CDR3 length: 15 residues. The CDR3 sequence is CASSPLTGSSYEQYF. In DNA, the CDR3 is TGTGCCAGCAGTCCCCTGACAGGTAGCTCCTACGAGCAGTACTTC.

A few counts support this clonotype. The chain links TRBV4-1 to TRBJ1-1; TRBD1 might be the D (6 bases). The ends were cut back, 0 bases at V and 0 bases at J, with 11 bases in the middle. Germline V CDR1 and CDR2: MGHRA, YSYEKL. There are 16 residues in the CDR3. CDR3 DNA sequence: TGCGCCAGCAGCCAAGATCAGGGGACTTTGAACACTGAAGCTTTCTTT. As protein: CASSQDQGTLNTEAFF.

This clonotype was counted at least ten times. This chain joins TRBV20-1 and TRBJ1-1; tentatively, D is TRBD1 (6 bases). The CDR3 is 13 amino acids. Trimming took off 5 bases at V and 4 bases at J, with 14 bases between the two ends. The V gene's germline CDR1 is DFQATT and CDR2 SNEGSKA (reference sequence). The CDR3 is CSASPGGATEAFF. CDR3 bases: TGCAGTGCTTCCCCCGGGGGGGCCACTGAAGCTTTCTTT.

The chain joins TRBV19 to TRBJ2-1; unclear D gene. This CDR3 has 15 residues. Germline CDR1 LNHDA, CDR2 SQIVND (reference sequence). With 3 bases removed from V and 3 bases from J, the gap between germline ends came to 12 bases. For the CDR3, the DNA is TGTGCCAGTAGTATCCCCCAGAAGTTCTACAATGAGCAGTTCTTC. Residues: CASSIPQKFYNEQFF.

The V gene is TRBV7-3, the J gene TRBJ2-3; the match to TRBD2 covers 13 bases. The V gene's germline CDR1 is SGHTA and CDR2 FQGTGA. CDR3 size: 16 residues. The trim removed 4 bases at V and 6 bases at J, leaving 7 bases unmatched. The CDR3 nucleotides are TGTGCCAGCAGCTCCACCGGGACTAGCGGGGTGGATACGCAGTATTTT. Its protein is CASSSTGTSGVDTQYF. The variable domain in full, completed from reference TRBV7-3 and TRBJ2-3, reads GAGVSQTPSNKVTEKGKYVELRCDPISGHTALYWYRQSLGQGPEFLIYFQGTGAADDSGLPNDRFFAVRPEGSVSTLKIQRTERGDSAVYLCASSSTGTSGVDTQYFGPGTRLTVL.

The chain recombines TRBV12-3 or TRBV12-4 with TRBJ2-1; TRBD2 matches 10 bases. The CDR3 has 15 amino acids. Trimming took 6 bases from V and 4 from J; bases not matched to a gene: 6. The CDR3 DNA reads as TGTGCCAGCAGCCTGGGACTAGCGAGATACAATGAGCAGTTCTTC. It specifies CASSLGLARYNEQFF.

The J gene is TRBJ2-1, the V gene TRBV5-5; D gene uncertain. CDR1 and CDR2 (germline): SGHKS, YYEKEE (reference sequence). This CDR3 is built from 11 residues. Trimming shortened V by 6 bases and J by 6 bases, and 7 bases separated the two germline ends. CDR3: CASNTLNEQFF. The CDR3, as DNA: TGTGCCAGCAATACGCTCAATGAGCAGTTCTTC.

This sequence joins TRBV7-6 and TRBJ2-2, with 9 bases matching TRBD1. The CDR3 runs 17 residues. CDR1 and CDR2 from the germline V gene are SGHVS and FNYEAQ. J lost 6 bases, V lost 5 bases, and 13 bases had no gene match. For the CDR3, the DNA is TGTGCCAGCAGCCCCCTTCCCGGGGACAGGGTTTCCGGGGAGCTGTTTTTT. This codes for CASSPLPGDRVSGELFF.

The chain carries TRBV3-1 and TRBJ1-2, with TRBD1 matching over 8 bases. Germline CDR1 is LGHDT and CDR2 is YNNKEL (reference sequence). J gave up 8 bases and V 1 base, and 6 bases lay outside the gene matches. This CDR3 spans 14 amino acids. The CDR3 coding sequence is TGTGCCAGCAGCCAAGCTGCAGGGGGCGGCGGCTACACCTTC. Residues: CASSQAAGGGGYTF.

V is TRBV24-1 and J is TRBJ2-2; D remains unclear. Germline V gives CDR1 KGHDR, CDR2 SFDVKD. Trimming left V 3 bases short and J 4 bases short, with 8 bases between. The CDR3 contains 14 residues. The CDR3 spells CATSDPPATGELFF. In nucleotides, the CDR3 is TGTGCCACCAGTGATCCCCCTGCCACCGGGGAGCTGTTTTTT.

This clonotype has only a few counts. V usage is TRBV4-2 and J usage is TRBJ2-5; 7 bases are a match to TRBD2. Unmatched junction bases numbered 3, after V lost 1 base and J lost 1 base. Germline V gene data show CDR1 as LGHNA and CDR2 as YNFKEQ. This CDR3 contains 15 residues. CDR3 sequence (DNA): TGTGCCAGCAGCCAAGGGGGGGAGGGCCAAGAGACCCAGTACTTC. This translates into CASSQGGEGQETQYF.

The rearrangement uses TRBV7-9 and TRBJ2-7, with unresolved D. The CDR3 contains 15 residues. Trimming left V 5 bases short and J 1 base short, with 15 bases between. The germline V gene has CDR1 SEHNR and CDR2 FQNEAQ (reference sequence). The CDR3 is CASSPITVESYEQYF. CDR3 DNA sequence: TGTGCCAGCAGCCCTATAACCGTGGAATCCTACGAGCAGTACTTC.